Presented here are 21 T cell receptor beta chains from one specimen sequenced in a study of blood T cell repertoires in COVID-19. Repertoires were generated with immunoSEQ multiplex PCR, while TCRdb's copy carries only in-frame clones and drops some. The repertoire holds approximately 190,000 clones, with about 86% as singletons. The sequenced material came from PBMCs or T cells enriched from blood (not recorded which). Every receptor here comes from a middle-aged man who had recovered from COVID-19.

The chain recombines TRBV28 with TRBJ1-2; TRBD1 is a possible D gene (5 bases). Trimming stripped 3 bases from V and 1 base from J, with 12 bases between. The CDR3 has 15 amino acids. Per the germline V gene, CDR1 is MDHEN and CDR2 is SYDVKM. CDR3 region: CASSFPGGSNYGYTF. Written as DNA, the CDR3 is TGTGCCAGCAGTTTTCCGGGGGGAAGTAACTATGGCTACACCTTC.

The V call is TRBV28, the J call TRBJ1-2; possibly TRBD1 for D (5 bases). CDR1 and CDR2 from the germline V gene are MDHEN and SYDVKM. V dropped 3 bases and J dropped 5 bases, with 10 bases sitting between them. The CDR3 runs to 13 residues. CDR3 protein: CASSFRGGYGYTF. CDR3 in DNA: TGTGCCAGCAGTTTTCGGGGGGGGTATGGCTACACCTTC.

The rearrangement joins TRBV12-3 or TRBV12-4 to TRBJ1-4; D not resolved. V lost 6 bases, J lost 8 bases, and 10 bases lay in between. This CDR3 region has 12 residues. The CDR3 bases are TGTGCCAGCAGACCCCGAGGGGAAAAACTGTTTTTT. Its translation is CASRPRGEKLFF.

The CDR3 loop reads CASSSRDRGREYSNQPQHF. The CDR3 coding sequence is TGTGCCAGCAGCTCACGGGACAGGGGGCGAGAGTATAGCAATCAGCCCCAGCATTTT. This chain joins TRBV3-1 (or the pseudogene TRBV3-2) and TRBJ1-5; 12 bases are a match to TRBD1. The germline V gene encodes CDR1 LGHDT and CDR2 YNNKEL (reference sequence). The CDR3 consists of 19 residues. The trim removed 5 bases at V and 0 bases at J, leaving 11 bases unmatched.

This clone was recorded a few times. V gene TRBV10-3 combines with J gene TRBJ1-4; the match to TRBD1 covers 11 bases. Germline CDR1 reads ENHRY; CDR2 reads SYGVKD. CDR3 size: 14 residues. The ends lost 8 bases at V and 5 bases at J; junction bases unmatched: 4. Written as DNA, the CDR3 is TGTGCCATCGGGACAGGGGGACGGAATGAAAAACTGTTTTTT. The encoded protein is CAIGTGGRNEKLFF.

In its sample, this clone was seen once. The rearrangement links TRBV18 to TRBJ1-4; unclear D gene. The V and J ends lost 3 bases and 2 bases respectively, with 13 bases between them. The CDR3 spans 16 residues. The germline V gene has CDR1 KGHSH and CDR2 LQKENI. The CDR3 sequence is CASSPSSTGTNEKLFF. The CDR3 DNA reads TGTGCCAGCTCACCGTCTTCGACGGGGACTAATGAAAAACTGTTTTTT.

The chain has TRBV2 and TRBJ2-5, with 8 positions matching TRBD2. This CDR3 spans 13 amino acids. Germline V gives CDR1 SNHLY, CDR2 FYNNEI. As DNA, the CDR3 is TGTGCAGGCAGCGGGGGCCGGGGGGAGACCCAGTACTTC. It yields the protein CAGSGGRGETQYF.

The chain couples TRBV7-6 to TRBJ2-3, with 11 bases lining up with TRBD2. Germline V gene lookup returns CDR1 SGHVS and CDR2 FNYEAQ. V shed 5 bases, J shed 2 bases, and the junction held 9 bases outside the gene matches. This CDR3 is built from 17 residues. CDR3 in DNA: TGTGCCAGCAGCATGACTAGCGGGACTTTTTCCACAGATACGCAGTATTTT. The encoded protein is CASSMTSGTFSTDTQYF.

This clone was detected only a few times. V gene TRBV7-8 combines with J gene TRBJ2-7; 7 nucleotides agree with TRBD1. Germline CDR1 is SGHVS and CDR2 is FQNEAQ. Unmatched junction bases numbered 8, after V lost 5 bases and J lost 1 base. The CDR3 consists of 15 residues. CDR3 sequence (DNA): TGTGCCAGCAGCCAAGACAGGGAAAGGTCCTACGAGCAGTACTTC. It yields the protein CASSQDRERSYEQYF. The full variable domain, in which reference TRBV7-8 and TRBJ2-7 provide the parts outside the CDR3, is GAGVSQSPRYKVAKRGQDVALRCDPISGHVSLFWYQQALGQGPEFLTYFQNEAQLDKSGLPSDRFFAERPEGSVSTLKIQRTQQEDSAVYLCASSQDRERSYEQYFGPGTRLTVT.

This clone has just a few counts. This chain connects TRBV14 to TRBJ1-2; possible D gene TRBD1, 5 bases. The germline V gene encodes CDR1 SGHDN and CDR2 FVKESK. V lost 0 bases and J 4 bases, leaving 12 bases between the germline ends. CDR3 length: 15 residues. CDR3: CASSQDYDGGYGYTF. As DNA, the CDR3 is TGTGCCAGCAGCCAAGACTATGACGGGGGCTATGGCTACACCTTC.

This chain joins TRBV28 and TRBJ1-6; TRBD1 might be the D (5 bases). This CDR3 contains 13 residues. V lost 6 bases and J 6 bases, leaving 9 bases between the germline ends. Germline V gene lookup returns CDR1 MDHEN and CDR2 SYDVKM. CDR3 in DNA: TGTGCCAGCAGGACAGATCCTAATTCACCCCTCCACTTT. This encodes CASRTDPNSPLHF.

V and J are TRBV13 and TRBJ2-7; 12 bases fit TRBD1. Germline CDR1 reads PRHDT; CDR2 reads FYEKMQ (reference sequence). Trimming cost V 5 bases and J 0 bases; bases outside gene matches: 14. There are 19 residues in the CDR3. CDR3 sequence (DNA): TGTGCCAGCAGCCTCTATAGGTCGGGGGACAGGGGGCGCTCCTACGAGCAGTACTTC. The encoded protein is CASSLYRSGDRGRSYEQYF.

The rearrangement links TRBV13 to TRBJ2-5; 10 nucleotides agree with TRBD1. The junction had 24 bases not matched to a gene; V was cut back by 6 bases and J by 5 bases. The CDR3 length is 20 residues. In germline, CDR1 is PRHDT, CDR2 FYEKMQ (reference sequence). In DNA form, the CDR3 reads TGTGCCAGCAGGCCCTCCCGTAGCAATGCGGACAGGGGGTTGGCGGAGACCCAGTACTTC. It encodes CASRPSRSNADRGLAETQYF. Supplemented by reference TRBV13 and TRBJ2-5, the full variable domain reads AAGVIQSPRHLIKEKRETATLKCYPIPRHDTVYWYQQGPGQDPQFLISFYEKMQSDKGSIPDRFSAQQFSDYHSELNMSSLELGDSALYFCASRPSRSNADRGLAETQYFGPGTRLLVL.

CDR3 coding DNA: TGCGCCAGCAGCCAAGAAGTTGCGCAGGGAAAAGAGACCCAGTACTTC. It translates to CASSQEVAQGKETQYF. This chain joins TRBV4-3 and TRBJ2-5, with TRBD1 as a possible D gene (5 bases). CDR3 length equals 16 residues. Trimming pared 0 bases from V and 3 bases from J, leaving 14 bases between. Germline V lookup: CDR1 LGHNA, CDR2 YSLEER.

V is TRBV5-1 and J is TRBJ2-3, with 7 bases identical to TRBD1. The CDR3 consists of 18 residues. Losses at the gene ends were 0 bases for V and 5 bases for J; bases not matched to a gene: 15. From germline, CDR1 is SGHRS and CDR2 YFSETQ. CDR3 region: CASSLVGFKGALKDTQYF. DNA for the CDR3: TGCGCCAGCAGCTTGGTTGGTTTTAAGGGGGCGCTTAAAGATACGCAGTATTTT. Full variable domain (rest looked up from reference TRBV5-1 and TRBJ2-3): KAGVTQTPRYLIKTRGQQVTLSCSPISGHRSVSWYQQTPGQGLQFLFEYFSETQRNKGNFPGRFSGRQFSNSRSEMNVSTLELGDSALYLCASSLVGFKGALKDTQYFGPGTRLTVL.

The gene calls are TRBV14 and TRBJ2-1, with TRBD2 identical over 11 bases. The germline V gene encodes CDR1 SGHDN and CDR2 FVKESK. The CDR3 runs to 16 residues. Germline trimming cut 3 bases from V and 4 bases from J; bases unmatched to any gene: 5. The CDR3 DNA reads as TGTGCCAGCAGCCAGGAACTAGCGGGGGTATACAATGAGCAGTTCTTC. Translated: CASSQELAGVYNEQFF.

V is TRBV5-4 and J is TRBJ1-3; TRBD1 matches 8 bases. Germline V lookup: CDR1 SGHNT, CDR2 YYREEE (reference sequence). The CDR3 extends over 17 amino acids. The ends lost 4 bases at V and 0 bases at J; junction bases unmatched: 9. The CDR3 DNA is TGTGCCAGCAGCCGTTACCAGGACAGGGTCTCTGGAAACACCATATATTTT. As protein: CASSRYQDRVSGNTIYF.

This rearrangement joins TRBV5-5 to TRBJ1-2; the match to TRBD1 covers 7 bases. This CDR3 has 15 amino acids. The J segment lost 0 bases and the V segment lost 2 bases, leaving 4 bases of the junction unmatched. The V gene's germline CDR1 is SGHKS and CDR2 YYEKEE (reference sequence). The CDR3: CASSFYGQANYGYTF. CDR3 DNA: TGTGCCAGCAGCTTTTACGGACAGGCTAACTATGGCTACACCTTC. The full variable domain, completed using reference TRBV5-5 and TRBJ1-2, is DAGVTQSPTHLIKTRGQQVTLRCSPISGHKSVSWYQQVLGQGPQFIFQYYEKEERGRGNFPDRFSARQFPNYSSELNVNALLLGDSALYLCASSFYGQANYGYTFGSGTRLTVV.

DNA of the CDR3: TGCGCCAGCAGCCAGGACAGGTTGCGAGCTAACTATGGCTACACCTTC. Translation gives CASSQDRLRANYGYTF. This chain links TRBV5-1 with TRBJ1-2; 7 bases agree with TRBD1. V dropped 4 bases and J dropped 0; count of bases not matched to a gene: 9. Germline-derived CDR1 and CDR2 are SGHRS and YFSETQ. This CDR3 comprises 16 residues.

This chain links TRBV2 with TRBJ2-2, with TRBD2 matching 10 bases. The germline V gene has CDR1 SNHLY and CDR2 FYNNEI. This CDR3 comprises 17 residues. Losses at the gene ends were 1 base for V and 6 bases for J; bases not matched to a gene: 8. CDR3: CASSEGQRGGRAGELFF. CDR3 coding DNA: TGTGCCAGCAGTGAAGGTCAGCGGGGGGGCCGTGCCGGGGAGCTGTTTTTT.

A few counts support this clone. The rearrangement joins TRBV5-8 to TRBJ1-6; D possibly corresponds to TRBD1 (5 bases). Germline assignment: CDR1 SGHTS and CDR2 YDEGEE. CDR3 length: 13 residues. The ends were cut back, 4 bases at V and 9 bases at J, with 11 bases in the middle. CDR3 nucleotide sequence: TGTGCCAGCAGCCTCCAGGGTCCTTCACCCCTCCACTTT. This encodes CASSLQGPSPLHF.